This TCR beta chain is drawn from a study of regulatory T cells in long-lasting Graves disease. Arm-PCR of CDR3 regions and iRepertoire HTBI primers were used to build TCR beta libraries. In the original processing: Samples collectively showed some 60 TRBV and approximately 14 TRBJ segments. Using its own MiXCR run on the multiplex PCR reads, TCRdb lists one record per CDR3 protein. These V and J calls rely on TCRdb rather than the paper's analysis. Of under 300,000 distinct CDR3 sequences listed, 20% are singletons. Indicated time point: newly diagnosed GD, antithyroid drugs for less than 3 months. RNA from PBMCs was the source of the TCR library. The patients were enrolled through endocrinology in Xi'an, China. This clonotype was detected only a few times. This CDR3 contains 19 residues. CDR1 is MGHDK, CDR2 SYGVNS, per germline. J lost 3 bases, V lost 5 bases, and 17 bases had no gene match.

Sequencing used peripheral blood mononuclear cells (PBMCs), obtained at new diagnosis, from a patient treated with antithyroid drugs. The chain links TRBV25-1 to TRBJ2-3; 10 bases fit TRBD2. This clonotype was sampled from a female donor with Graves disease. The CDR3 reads CASSQASGRAGIWTDTQYF. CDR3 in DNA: TGTGCCAGCAGTCAGGCGAGCGGGAGGGCCGGGATATGGACAGATACGCAGTATTTT.